This TCR beta chain was recovered during a study of neurological immune-mediated disorders. Findings and limits, study-wide: When grouped phylogenetically, the repertoires of 18 of the 34 multiple sclerosis patients fell together in one related-CDR3 cluster, which is a possible signature.

5'RACE generated cDNA with 10-nucleotide random UMIs. TCRdb redid the calling of the 5' RACE reads with MiXCR, one entry per CDR3 protein. The sample lists 95,000 to 150,000 distinct CDR3 sequences, 3.2% occurring once. This clonotype was observed many times. Its specificity is unknown. The specimen was PBMCs. The sequence came from a woman aged 25-40 years with multiple sclerosis.

DNA of the CDR3: TGCAGTGCGCCGTACGATGAGCAGTTCTTC. It specifies CSAPYDEQFF. The rearrangement uses TRBV20-1 and TRBJ2-1, with D unresolved. The CDR3 is made up of 10 amino acids. The V gene lost 6 bases and the J gene lost 8 bases, with 8 bases spanning the gap. The germline V gene has CDR1 DFQATT and CDR2 SNEGSKA (reference sequence).